This TCR beta chain was found in a study of vaccination and CD4 T cells after COVID-19. This CDR3 is 15 amino acids long. With 1 base removed from V and 8 bases from J, the gap between germline ends came to 15 bases. The germline V gene has CDR1 SGHVS and CDR2 FQNEAQ. This clonotype was recorded once. Its antigen is unidentified. Indicated time point: late sampling 161 to 241 days after vaccination in a few convalescent patients. Treatment given: roughly 10-day PBMC culture with coronavirus spike peptide pools or control peptides (ViraFEST assay). Cultured CD4+ T cell DNA underwent sequencing with the Oncomine TCR Beta short-read assay. Investigators isolated genomic DNA from cultured CD4+ T cells. TCRdb independently ran MiXCR on the PCR reads; one entry per CDR3 protein. The sample holds about 16,000 distinct CDR3 sequences; approximately 54% are singletons and the top ten take approximately 15%.

This clonotype was obtained from a human donor who had recovered from COVID-19. V gene TRBV7-8 combines with J gene TRBJ2-1, with D possibly matching TRBD1 (5 bases). This specimen was CD4+ T cells from blood, cultured in vitro, taken about 7 months after SARS-CoV-2 vaccination. The CDR3 is CASSLEVGRVYEQFF. The CDR3 region has the DNA TGTGCCAGCAGCTTAGAGGTCGGCAGGGTGTATGAGCAGTTCTTC.